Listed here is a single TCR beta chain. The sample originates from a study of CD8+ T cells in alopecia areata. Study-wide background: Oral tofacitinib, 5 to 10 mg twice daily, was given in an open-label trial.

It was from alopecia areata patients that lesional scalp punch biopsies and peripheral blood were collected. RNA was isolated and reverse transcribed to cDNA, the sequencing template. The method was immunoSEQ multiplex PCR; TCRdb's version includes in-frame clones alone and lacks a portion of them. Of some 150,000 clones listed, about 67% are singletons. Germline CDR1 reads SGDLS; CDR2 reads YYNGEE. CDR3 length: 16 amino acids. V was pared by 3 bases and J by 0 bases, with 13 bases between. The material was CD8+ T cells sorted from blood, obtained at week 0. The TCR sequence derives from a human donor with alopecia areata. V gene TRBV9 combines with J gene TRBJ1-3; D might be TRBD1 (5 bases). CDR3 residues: CASSDPQEISGNTIYF. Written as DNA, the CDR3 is TGTGCCAGCAGCGACCCACAGGAGATCTCTGGAAACACCATATATTTT. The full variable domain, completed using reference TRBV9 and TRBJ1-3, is DSGVTQTPKHLITATGQRVTLRCSPRSGDLSVYWYQQSLDQGLQFLIQYYNGEERAKGNILERFSAQQFPDLHSELNLSSLELGDSALYFCASSDPQEISGNTIYFGEGSWLTVV.